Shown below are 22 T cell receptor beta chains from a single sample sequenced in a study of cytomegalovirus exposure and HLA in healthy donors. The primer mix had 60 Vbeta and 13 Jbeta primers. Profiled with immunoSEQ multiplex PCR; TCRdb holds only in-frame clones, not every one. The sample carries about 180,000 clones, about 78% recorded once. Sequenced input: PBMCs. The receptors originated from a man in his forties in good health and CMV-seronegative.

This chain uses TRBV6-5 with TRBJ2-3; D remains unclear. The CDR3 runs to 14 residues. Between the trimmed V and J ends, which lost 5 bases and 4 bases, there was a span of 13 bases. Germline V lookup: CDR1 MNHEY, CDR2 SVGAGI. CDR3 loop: CASSESVEPDTQYF. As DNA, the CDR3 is TGTGCCAGCAGTGAATCGGTAGAACCAGATACGCAGTATTTT.

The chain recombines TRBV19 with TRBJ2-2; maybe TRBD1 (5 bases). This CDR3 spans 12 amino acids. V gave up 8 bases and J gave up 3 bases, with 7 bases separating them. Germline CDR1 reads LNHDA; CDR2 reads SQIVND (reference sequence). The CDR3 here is CASLRDTGELFF. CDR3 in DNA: TGTGCCAGTCTCAGGGACACCGGGGAGCTGTTTTTT.

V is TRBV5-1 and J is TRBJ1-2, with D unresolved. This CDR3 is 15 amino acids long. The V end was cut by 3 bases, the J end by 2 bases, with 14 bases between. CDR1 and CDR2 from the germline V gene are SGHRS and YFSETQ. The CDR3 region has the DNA TGCGCCAGCAGCTCGGAGACGTTTGAAAACTATGGCTACACCTTC. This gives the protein CASSSETFENYGYTF.

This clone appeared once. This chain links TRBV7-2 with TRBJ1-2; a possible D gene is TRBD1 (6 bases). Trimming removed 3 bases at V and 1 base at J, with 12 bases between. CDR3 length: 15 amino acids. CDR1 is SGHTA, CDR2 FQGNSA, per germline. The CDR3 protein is CASSLGGLLNYGYTF. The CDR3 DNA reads TGTGCCAGCAGCTTGGGGGGGCTGCTTAACTATGGCTACACCTTC.

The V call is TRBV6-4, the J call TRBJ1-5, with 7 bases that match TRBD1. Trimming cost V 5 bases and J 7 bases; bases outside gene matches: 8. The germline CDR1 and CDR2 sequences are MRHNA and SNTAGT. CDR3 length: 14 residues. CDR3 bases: TGTGCCAGCAGTCCCCAGGGGGGCACCCAGCCCCAGCATTTT. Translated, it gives CASSPQGGTQPQHF.

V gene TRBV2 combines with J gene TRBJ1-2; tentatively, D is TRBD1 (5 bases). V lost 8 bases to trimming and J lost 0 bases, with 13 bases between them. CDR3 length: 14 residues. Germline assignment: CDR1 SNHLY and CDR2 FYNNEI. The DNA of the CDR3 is TGTGCCAGCTGGGGGGAGTCATCTAACTATGGCTACACCTTC. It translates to CASWGESSNYGYTF. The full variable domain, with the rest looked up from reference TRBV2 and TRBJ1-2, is EPEVTQTPSHQVTQMGQEVILRCVPISNHLYFYWYRQILGQKVEFLVSFYNNEISEKSEIFDDQFSVERPDGSNFTLKIRSTKLEDSAMYFCASWGESSNYGYTFGSGTRLTVV.

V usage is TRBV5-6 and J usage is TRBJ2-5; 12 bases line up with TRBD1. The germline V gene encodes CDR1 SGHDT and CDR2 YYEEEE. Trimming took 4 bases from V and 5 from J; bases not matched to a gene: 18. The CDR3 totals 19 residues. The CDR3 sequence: CASSGGTGGDLLLTETQYF. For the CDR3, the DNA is TGTGCCAGCAGCGGAGGGACAGGGGGCGATTTATTGTTGACGGAGACCCAGTACTTC.

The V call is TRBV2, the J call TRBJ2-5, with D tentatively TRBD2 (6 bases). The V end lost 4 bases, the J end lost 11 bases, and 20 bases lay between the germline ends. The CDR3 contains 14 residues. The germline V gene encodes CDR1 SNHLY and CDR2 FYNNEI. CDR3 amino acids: CASSGEVPGGEQYF. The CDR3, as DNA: TGTGCCAGCAGTGGGGAGGTCCCGGGCGGGGAGCAGTACTTC.

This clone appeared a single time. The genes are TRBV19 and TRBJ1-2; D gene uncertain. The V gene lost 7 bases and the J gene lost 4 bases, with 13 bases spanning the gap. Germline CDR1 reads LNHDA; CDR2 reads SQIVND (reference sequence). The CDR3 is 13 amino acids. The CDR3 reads CASTARPSYGYTF. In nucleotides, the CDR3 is TGTGCCAGTACCGCCAGGCCTTCCTATGGCTACACCTTC.

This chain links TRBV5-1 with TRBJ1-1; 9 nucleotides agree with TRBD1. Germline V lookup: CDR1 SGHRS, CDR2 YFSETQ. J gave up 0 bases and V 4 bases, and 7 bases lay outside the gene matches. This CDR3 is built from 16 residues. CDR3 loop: CASSPGDRDLNTEAFF. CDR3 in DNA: TGCGCCAGCAGCCCAGGGGACAGGGATCTGAACACTGAAGCTTTCTTT. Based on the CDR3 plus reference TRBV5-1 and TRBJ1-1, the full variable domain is KAGVTQTPRYLIKTRGQQVTLSCSPISGHRSVSWYQQTPGQGLQFLFEYFSETQRNKGNFPGRFSGRQFSNSRSEMNVSTLELGDSALYLCASSPGDRDLNTEAFFGQGTRLTVV.

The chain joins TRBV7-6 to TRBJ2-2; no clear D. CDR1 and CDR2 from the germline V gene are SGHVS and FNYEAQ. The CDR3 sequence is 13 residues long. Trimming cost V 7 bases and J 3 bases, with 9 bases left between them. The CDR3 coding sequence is TGTGCCAGCACCACTGGAGACACCGGGGAGCTGTTTTTT. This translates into CASTTGDTGELFF. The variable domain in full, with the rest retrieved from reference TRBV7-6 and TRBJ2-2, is GAGVSQSPRYKVTKRGQDVALRCDPISGHVSLYWYRQALGQGPEFLTYFNYEAQQDKSGLPNDRFSAERPEGSISTLTIQRTEQRDSAMYRCASTTGDTGELFFGEGSRLTVL.

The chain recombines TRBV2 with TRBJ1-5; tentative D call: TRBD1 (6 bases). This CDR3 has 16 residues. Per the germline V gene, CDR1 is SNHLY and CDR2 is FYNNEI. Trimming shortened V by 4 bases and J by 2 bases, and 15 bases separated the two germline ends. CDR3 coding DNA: TGTGCCAGCAGTGCTCAGGGGAGAAGAGGCAATCAGCCCCAGCATTTT. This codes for CASSAQGRRGNQPQHF.

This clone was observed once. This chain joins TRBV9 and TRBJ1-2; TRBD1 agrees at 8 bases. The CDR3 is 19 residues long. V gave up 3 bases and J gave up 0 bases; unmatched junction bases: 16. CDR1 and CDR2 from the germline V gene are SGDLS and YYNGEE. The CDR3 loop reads CASSASPPGQGGTNYGYTF. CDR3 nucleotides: TGTGCCAGCAGCGCGAGTCCCCCCGGACAGGGAGGGACTAACTATGGCTACACCTTC.

CDR3 sequence reads: CASSQPGQDTQYF. The CDR3 nucleotides are TGTGCCAGCAGCCAACCAGGGCAGGATACGCAGTATTTT. V and J are TRBV14 and TRBJ2-3; a possible D gene is TRBD1 (5 bases). CDR3 length: 13 residues. The ends were cut back, 2 bases at V and 6 bases at J, with 9 bases in the middle. CDR1 and CDR2 from the germline V gene are SGHDN and FVKESK.

As DNA, the CDR3 is TGTGCCAGCAGCTTGGTAGGGACAGGGGCCGACAATGAGCAGTTCTTC. It specifies CASSLVGTGADNEQFF. This sequence joins TRBV5-8 and TRBJ2-1; 10 bases agree with TRBD1. This CDR3 is built from 16 residues. V gave up 0 bases and J gave up 5 bases; unmatched junction bases: 5. Germline V lookup: CDR1 SGHTS, CDR2 YDEGEE.

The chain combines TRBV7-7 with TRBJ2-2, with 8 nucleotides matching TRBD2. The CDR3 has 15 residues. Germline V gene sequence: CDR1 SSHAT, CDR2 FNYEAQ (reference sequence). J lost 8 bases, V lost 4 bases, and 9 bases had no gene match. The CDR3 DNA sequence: TGTGCCAGCAGCTCCGGATTAGCGGGGAGGGGGGAGCTGTTTTTT. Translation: CASSSGLAGRGELFF.

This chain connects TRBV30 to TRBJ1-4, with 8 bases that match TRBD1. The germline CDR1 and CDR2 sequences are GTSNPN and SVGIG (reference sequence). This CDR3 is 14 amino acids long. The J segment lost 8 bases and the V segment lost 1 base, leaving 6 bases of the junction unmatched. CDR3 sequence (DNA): TGTGCCTGGAGTGCGACAGGGGTGGAGGAAAAACTGTTTTTT. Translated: CAWSATGVEEKLFF.

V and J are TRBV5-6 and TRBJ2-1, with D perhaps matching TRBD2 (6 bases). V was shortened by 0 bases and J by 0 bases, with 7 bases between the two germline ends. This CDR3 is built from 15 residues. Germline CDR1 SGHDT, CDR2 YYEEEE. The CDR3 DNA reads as TGTGCCAGCAGCTTGGTAGCGGTCTCCTACAATGAGCAGTTCTTC. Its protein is CASSLVAVSYNEQFF. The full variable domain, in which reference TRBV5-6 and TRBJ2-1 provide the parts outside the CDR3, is DAGVTQSPTHLIKTRGQQVTLRCSPKSGHDTVSWYQQALGQGPQFIFQYYEEEERQRGNFPDRFSGHQFPNYSSELNVNALLLGDSALYLCASSLVAVSYNEQFFGPGTRLTVL.

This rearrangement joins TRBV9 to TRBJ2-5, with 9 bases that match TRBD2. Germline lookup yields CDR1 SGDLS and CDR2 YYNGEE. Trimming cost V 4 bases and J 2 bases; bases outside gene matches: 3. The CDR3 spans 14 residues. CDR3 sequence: CASSITSGQETQYF. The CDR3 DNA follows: TGTGCCAGCAGCATCACTAGCGGGCAAGAGACCCAGTACTTC.

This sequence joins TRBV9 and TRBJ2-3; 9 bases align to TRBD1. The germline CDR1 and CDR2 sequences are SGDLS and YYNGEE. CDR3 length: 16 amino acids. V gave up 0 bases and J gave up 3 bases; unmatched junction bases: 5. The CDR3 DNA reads TGTGCCAGCAGCGTAGATGGGACAGGGCAAACAGATACGCAGTATTTT. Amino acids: CASSVDGTGQTDTQYF.

DNA for the CDR3: TGTGCCTGGAGTGGGGCAGGCCCCGGGCAGTTCTTC. Its protein is CAWSGAGPGQFF. The chain couples TRBV30 to TRBJ2-1; no definite D call. Germline-derived CDR1 and CDR2 are GTSNPN and SVGIG (reference sequence). The CDR3 spans 12 residues. The V gene lost 1 base and the J gene lost 12 bases, with 13 bases spanning the gap.

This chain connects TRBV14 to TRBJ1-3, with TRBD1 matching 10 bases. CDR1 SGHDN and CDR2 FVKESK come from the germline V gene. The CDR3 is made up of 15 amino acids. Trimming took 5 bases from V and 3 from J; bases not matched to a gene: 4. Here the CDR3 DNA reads TGTGCCAGCAGCACTCGGACAGGGGGTGGAAACACCATATATTTT. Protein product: CASSTRTGGGNTIYF.